These 26 T cell receptor beta chains share one sample of origin, sequenced in a study of T-cell memory formation after mild COVID-19. Using its own MiXCR run on the 5' RACE reads, TCRdb lists one record per CDR3 protein. This table holds approximately 200,000 distinct CDR3 sequences, 16% found once. The sample comprised PBMCs or a T cell subset sorted from them (not recorded which). These receptor sequences come from an adult woman who had mild COVID-19 (a few samples of this study predate the infection). Cell type and time point are not known.

This CDR3 reads CATSEGQGRSTDTQYF. The CDR3 DNA reads TGTGCCACCAGTGAAGGACAGGGGAGGAGCACAGATACGCAGTATTTT. The chain is built from TRBV24-1 and TRBJ2-3; 9 bases agree with TRBD1. The CDR3 has 16 residues. J lost 0 bases, V lost 4 bases, and 4 bases had no gene match. Germline assignment: CDR1 KGHDR and CDR2 SFDVKD.

In its sample, this clonotype was seen a few times. The V gene is TRBV7-3, the J gene TRBJ2-3; 10 bases line up with TRBD1. The length of the CDR3 is 15 residues. CDR1 is SGHTA, CDR2 FQGTGA, per germline. V lost 5 bases to trimming and J lost 1 base; unmatched junction nucleotides: 3. The CDR3 loop is CASSGGQGGTDTQYF. The CDR3 DNA follows: TGTGCCAGCAGCGGCGGACAGGGGGGCACAGATACGCAGTATTTT.

There are a few counts of this clonotype. The chain recombines TRBV12-3 or TRBV12-4 with TRBJ1-5, with unresolved D. V lost 7 bases, J lost 0 bases, and 7 bases lay in between. The CDR3 spans 13 residues. CDR3: CASTAYSNQPQHF. The CDR3 bases are TGTGCCAGCACCGCTTATAGCAATCAGCCCCAGCATTTT.

The rearrangement links TRBV12-3 or TRBV12-4 to TRBJ1-1, with a tentative D call TRBD1 (6 bases). The CDR3 totals 14 residues. V was clipped by 6 bases and J by 5 bases, with 16 bases between them. The CDR3 sequence: CASSRTETGTEAFF. In DNA form, the CDR3 reads TGTGCCAGCAGCCGGACAGAGACGGGGACTGAAGCTTTCTTT.

This clonotype was detected only a few times. The chain recombines TRBV5-6 with TRBJ1-6, with 7 bases that match TRBD1. The V segment lost 4 bases and the J segment 9 bases; nucleotides outside the gene matches: 4. CDR1 and CDR2 (germline): SGHDT, YYEEEE. There are 13 residues in the CDR3. The DNA of the CDR3 is TGTGCCAGCAGCGGGGACAGAAGTTCACCCCTCCACTTT. Amino acids: CASSGDRSSPLHF.

The J gene is TRBJ2-1, the V gene TRBV20-1; 8 bases agree with TRBD1. J was trimmed by 6 bases and V by 5 bases; bases with no gene match: 6. Germline V CDR1 and CDR2: DFQATT, SNEGSKA (reference sequence). This CDR3 has 13 residues. The CDR3 DNA reads as TGCAGTGCTCTCGACAGGGGAGGCAATGAGCAGTTCTTC. This encodes CSALDRGGNEQFF.

The V gene is TRBV7-9, the J gene TRBJ2-1; D is undetermined. CDR3 size: 12 residues. Trimming took off 2 bases at V and 12 bases at J, with 11 bases between the two ends. The germline CDR1 and CDR2 sequences are SEHNR and FQNEAQ (reference sequence). CDR3 loop: CASSLPSLGQFF. For the CDR3, the DNA is TGTGCCAGCAGCTTACCGTCCCTAGGGCAGTTCTTC.

The CDR3 DNA reads TGCGCCAGCAGCCCTCCCAGCGGGAAAGGAAATGAGCAGTTCTTC. It encodes CASSPPSGKGNEQFF. The chain recombines TRBV4-3 with TRBJ2-1, with 7 bases identical to TRBD2. The CDR3 runs 15 residues. Trimming took 4 bases from V and 7 from J; bases not matched to a gene: 10. Germline V CDR1 and CDR2: LGHNA, YSLEER.

V gene TRBV6-5 combines with J gene TRBJ2-1, with D unresolved. CDR3 length equals 17 residues. V was shortened by 4 bases and J by 0 bases, with 16 bases between the two germline ends. CDR1 and CDR2 from the germline V gene are MNHEY and SVGAGI. The CDR3 sequence is CASSSLGYSSSYNEQFF. The CDR3, as DNA: TGTGCCAGCAGTTCCCTCGGGTACTCCAGCTCCTACAATGAGCAGTTCTTC.

The chain uses TRBV20-1 and TRBJ2-2; the match to TRBD2 covers 8 bases. The CDR3 loop spans 15 amino acids. Germline V lookup: CDR1 DFQATT, CDR2 SNEGSKA (reference sequence). V shed 1 base and J 6 bases; nucleotides not matched to a gene: 7. CDR3 in amino acids: CSARARAGVPGELFF. CDR3 DNA: TGCAGTGCTAGAGCTCGAGCGGGGGTCCCCGGGGAGCTGTTTTTT.

The chain is built from TRBV7-9 and TRBJ2-7; D gene uncertain. Germline V gene sequence: CDR1 SEHNR, CDR2 FQNEAQ (reference sequence). The CDR3 is made up of 14 amino acids. V gave up 5 bases and J gave up 5 bases, with 16 bases separating them. In DNA, the CDR3 is TGTGCCAGCAGCCCCGAGAGCCGCCAGCACGAGCAGTACTTC. Translation gives CASSPESRQHEQYF.

This clonotype was detected many times. The chain couples TRBV5-5 to TRBJ2-5; 8 bases align to TRBD1. The V segment lost 4 bases and the J segment 4 bases; nucleotides outside the gene matches: 3. The CDR3 is 13 residues long. Germline V gives CDR1 SGHKS, CDR2 YYEKEE (reference sequence). The CDR3 DNA reads as TGTGCCAGCAGCGGTGGACAGGGAGAGACCCAGTACTTC. It codes for CASSGGQGETQYF.

The genes are TRBV12-3 or TRBV12-4 and TRBJ1-2, with D tentatively TRBD1 (5 bases). The V end lost 3 bases, the J end lost 8 bases, and 16 bases lay between the germline ends. The CDR3 totals 14 residues. This CDR3 reads CASSFPPGQGGYTF. CDR3 nucleotides: TGTGCCAGCAGTTTCCCCCCGGGGCAGGGAGGCTACACCTTC.

The V and J genes are TRBV7-3 and TRBJ1-5; D might be TRBD1 (5 bases). Germline CDR1 reads SGHTA; CDR2 reads FQGTGA. The CDR3 length is 13 residues. Trimming shortened V by 3 bases and J by 7 bases, and 10 bases separated the two germline ends. CDR3 in amino acids: CASSFGGGQPQHF. The DNA for the CDR3 is TGTGCCAGCAGCTTTGGGGGGGGGCAGCCCCAGCATTTT.

The chain carries TRBV20-1 and TRBJ2-5, with 10 nucleotides matching TRBD2. The junction had 4 bases not matched to a gene; V was cut back by 2 bases and J by 1 base. CDR1 is DFQATT and CDR2 is SNEGSKA in the germline V gene (reference sequence). This CDR3 is 15 amino acids long. The CDR3 sequence is CSARKSGRGQETQYF. CDR3 DNA: TGCAGTGCTAGAAAGAGCGGGAGGGGCCAAGAGACCCAGTACTTC.

This clonotype was observed a handful of times. DNA of the CDR3: TGTGCCAGCAGCCCGGGACAGGGTCTCACCGGGGAGCTGTTTTTT. Translated, it gives CASSPGQGLTGELFF. This chain uses TRBV7-9 with TRBJ2-2, with 9 nucleotides matching TRBD1. Germline V gene lookup returns CDR1 SEHNR and CDR2 FQNEAQ (reference sequence). V trimming: 5 bases; J trimming: 4 bases; junction bases outside the gene matches: 5. The CDR3 loop spans 15 amino acids. Variable domain in full (rest from reference TRBV7-9 and TRBJ2-2): DTGVSQNPRHKITKRGQNVTFRCDPISEHNRLYWYRQTLGQGPEFLTYFQNEAQLEKSRLLSDRFSAERPKGSFSTLEIQRTEQGDSAMYLCASSPGQGLTGELFFGEGSRLTVL.

Only a few counts were recorded for this clonotype. The chain recombines TRBV12-3 or TRBV12-4 with TRBJ1-4; D uncertain. Between the trimmed V and J ends, which lost 9 bases and 5 bases, there was a span of 4 bases. This CDR3 spans 10 amino acids. CDR3: CASANEKLFF. In DNA form, the CDR3 reads TGTGCCAGTGCGAATGAAAAACTGTTTTTT.

This clonotype was counted a few times. This chain uses TRBV3-1 with TRBJ2-2, with D tentatively TRBD1 or TRBD2 (5 bases each). The CDR3 loop spans 16 amino acids. V was trimmed by 1 base and J by 1 base, leaving 10 bases between them. In germline, CDR1 is LGHDT, CDR2 YNNKEL (reference sequence). The chain's CDR3 is CASSQGGTLNTGELFF. CDR3 in DNA: TGTGCCAGCAGCCAAGGTGGGACCTTGAACACCGGGGAGCTGTTTTTT.

This sequence joins TRBV29-1 and TRBJ2-5, with D possibly matching TRBD1 (5 bases). The CDR3 runs to 13 residues. V gave up 7 bases and J gave up 4 bases, with 16 bases separating them. From germline, CDR1 is SQVTM and CDR2 ANQGSEA. As DNA, the CDR3 is TGCAGCGCTGGACATACATCCCCAGAGACCCAGTACTTC. It encodes CSAGHTSPETQYF.

The table lists this clonotype with many counts. The rearrangement uses TRBV12-3 or TRBV12-4 and TRBJ2-3; 11 bases are shared with TRBD2. The CDR3 runs to 14 residues. The J segment lost 6 bases and the V segment lost 6 bases, leaving 5 bases of the junction unmatched. The CDR3 here is CASRSLAGVDTQYF. Written as DNA, the CDR3 is TGTGCCAGCAGGTCACTAGCGGGAGTTGATACGCAGTATTTT.

This clonotype has a handful of counts. The CDR3 DNA is TGTGCCAGCAGCCGTCCTACTAGCGGGAGGATTTACGAGCAGTACTTC. The encoded protein is CASSRPTSGRIYEQYF. V and J are TRBV28 and TRBJ2-7, with TRBD2 matching over 12 bases. The ends lost 6 bases at V and 4 bases at J; junction bases unmatched: 10. This CDR3 contains 16 residues. From germline, CDR1 is MDHEN and CDR2 SYDVKM.

The rearrangement links TRBV7-3 to TRBJ1-1; D remains ambiguous. The CDR3 runs to 13 residues. Trimming pared 2 bases from V and 3 bases from J, leaving 7 bases between. Germline loops: CDR1 SGHTA, CDR2 FQGTGA. In DNA form, the CDR3 reads TGTGCCAGCAGCTTATTGATCGACACTGAAGCTTTCTTT. This sequence encodes CASSLLIDTEAFF.

This clonotype has only a few counts. The V call is TRBV6-4, the J call TRBJ2-3, with 8 bases identical to TRBD2. This CDR3 spans 16 amino acids. The germline V gene encodes CDR1 MRHNA and CDR2 SNTAGT. The trim removed 6 bases at V and 2 bases at J, leaving 10 bases unmatched. CDR3 residues: CASSLRTSWYTDTQYF. CDR3 in DNA: TGTGCCAGCAGCCTCAGGACTAGCTGGTACACAGATACGCAGTATTTT.

This clonotype has ten or more counts. This rearrangement joins TRBV11-2 to TRBJ1-1; D is unresolved. Germline V gene lookup returns CDR1 SGHAT and CDR2 FQNNGV. The CDR3 is 14 residues long. V gave up 1 base and J gave up 2 bases, with 8 bases separating them. CDR3 DNA sequence: TGTGCCAGCAGCTTAGGGGCGGTTAACACTGAAGCTTTCTTT. The encoded protein is CASSLGAVNTEAFF. Complete variable domain (other parts from reference TRBV11-2 and TRBJ1-1): EAGVAQSPRYKIIEKRQSVAFWCNPISGHATLYWYQQILGQGPKLLIQFQNNGVVDDSQLPKDRFSAERLKGVDSTLKIQPAKLEDSAVYLCASSLGAVNTEAFFGQGTRLTVV.

This clonotype was counted between two and nine times. The genes are TRBV5-6 and TRBJ1-4; 9 nucleotides line up with TRBD1. The CDR3 totals 12 residues. Germline values: CDR1 SGHDT, CDR2 YYEEEE. The V segment lost 1 base and the J segment 14 bases; nucleotides outside the gene matches: 3. CDR3 nucleotides: TGTGCCAGCAGCTTGAGCGACAGGGGGCTGTTTTTT. Translated, it gives CASSLSDRGLFF.

The chain couples TRBV12-3 or TRBV12-4 to TRBJ2-2, with 9 bases identical to TRBD1. The CDR3 has 14 residues. The V and J ends lost 5 bases and 4 bases, in that order; junction bases with no gene match: 2. CDR3 in amino acids: CASSRTGATGELFF. The CDR3 region has the DNA TGTGCCAGCAGTAGGACAGGGGCCACCGGGGAGCTGTTTTTT.